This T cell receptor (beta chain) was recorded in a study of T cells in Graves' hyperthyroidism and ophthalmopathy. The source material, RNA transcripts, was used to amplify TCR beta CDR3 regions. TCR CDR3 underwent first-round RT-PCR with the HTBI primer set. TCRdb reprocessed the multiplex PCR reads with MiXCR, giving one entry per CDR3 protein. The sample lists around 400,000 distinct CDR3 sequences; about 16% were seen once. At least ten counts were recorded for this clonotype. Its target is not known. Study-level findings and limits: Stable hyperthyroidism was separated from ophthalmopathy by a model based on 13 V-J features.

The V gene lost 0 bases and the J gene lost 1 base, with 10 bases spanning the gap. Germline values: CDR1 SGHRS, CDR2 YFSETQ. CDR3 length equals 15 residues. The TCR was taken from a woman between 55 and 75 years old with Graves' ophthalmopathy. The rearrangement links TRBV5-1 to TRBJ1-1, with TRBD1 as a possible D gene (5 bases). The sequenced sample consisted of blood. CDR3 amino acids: CASSLAGTPNTEAFF. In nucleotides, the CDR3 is TGCGCCAGCAGCTTGGCCGGGACTCCGAACACTGAAGCTTTCTTT.